The 6 T cell receptor beta chains given below trace back to one sample, sequenced in a study of CD8 T cells in Susac syndrome. The authors reverse transcribed roughly 0.5 to 1 ug RNA with random hexamers. MiXCR, run by TCRdb on the immunoSEQ multiplex PCR reads, gives a single entry per CDR3 protein. The data show approximately 70,000 distinct CDR3 sequences, about 95% seen once. Material for sequencing was CD8+ T cells from PBMCs. These receptors came from a human donor in good health.

This chain connects TRBV29-1 to TRBJ1-1; a weak D match, TRBD1 (6 bases). Germline lookup yields CDR1 SQVTM and CDR2 ANQGSEA. This CDR3 region has 16 residues. Deletions cut 4 bases from V and 2 bases from J, with 20 bases between. CDR3 bases: TGCAGCGTTGTCTTCACAACAGGGTCGCTTAACACTGAAGCTTTCTTT. It is translated as CSVVFTTGSLNTEAFF.

The V call is TRBV29-1, the J call TRBJ2-7; 9 bases align to TRBD1. CDR1 is SQVTM and CDR2 is ANQGSEA in the germline V gene. Unmatched junction bases numbered 8, after V lost 4 bases and J lost 7 bases. There are 13 residues in the CDR3. DNA for the CDR3: TGCAGCGTTGTCCTACAGGGGGCAGGGGAGCAGTACTTC. This translates into CSVVLQGAGEQYF.

V and J are TRBV4-3 and TRBJ2-2; possible D gene TRBD2, 6 bases. The germline V gene has CDR1 LGHNA and CDR2 YSLEER. The CDR3 is 16 amino acids. Deletions cut 0 bases from V and 0 bases from J, with 8 bases between. This chain's CDR3 is CASSQEWGANTGELFF. CDR3 nucleotide sequence: TGCGCCAGCAGCCAAGAATGGGGGGCGAACACCGGGGAGCTGTTTTTT.

The rearrangement joins TRBV6-5 to TRBJ1-2; 9 bases match TRBD1. This CDR3 region has 17 residues. Germline loops: CDR1 MNHEY, CDR2 SVGAGI. The J segment lost 8 bases and the V segment lost 3 bases, leaving 16 bases of the junction unmatched. This CDR3 is CASSYWDRVHGVWGYTF. The CDR3 DNA reads TGTGCCAGCAGTTATTGGGACAGGGTTCATGGAGTGTGGGGCTACACCTTC.

In its sample, this clonotype was seen a few times. The gene calls are TRBV30 and TRBJ2-7; D is ambiguous. Trimming shortened V by 0 bases and J by 0 bases, and 6 bases separated the two germline ends. This CDR3 region has 13 residues. CDR1 and CDR2 (germline): GTSNPN, SVGIG (reference sequence). This CDR3 is CAWSVSVSYEQYF. The DNA of the CDR3 is TGTGCCTGGAGTGTATCCGTCTCCTACGAGCAGTACTTC.

The chain couples TRBV29-1 to TRBJ2-4, with 7 bases lining up with TRBD2. The V segment lost 7 bases and the J segment 7 bases; nucleotides outside the gene matches: 10. The length of the CDR3 is 13 residues. The germline gives CDR1 SQVTM, CDR2 ANQGSEA. The CDR3 DNA is TGCAGCGCCCAGGGAGGGTTGGGGAACATTCAGTACTTC. It translates to CSAQGGLGNIQYF.